This T cell receptor beta chain was found in a study of OX40 agonist ivuxolimab in advanced cancers. Across the whole study: Patients in dose escalation had liver, melanoma, kidney or head and neck cancers. Findings of the study overall: Researchers report that CD8+ T cells had, on average, more expanded clones than CD4+.

Points on this clone: Its matching antigen is unknown.

Assay used: immunoSEQ multiplex PCR; TCRdb lists only in-frame clones, some missing. The sample includes some 110,000 clones, 90% seen only once; the top ten take approximately 0.5%. Collection of blood occurred at baseline, at cycle 4 day 1, and at cycle 7 day 1. Trimming at V came to 10 bases and at J to 0 bases, leaving 9 bases not matched to a gene. CDR1 and CDR2 (germline): SGHTA, FQGNSA. The CDR3 is made up of 15 amino acids. The sample consisted of CD4+ or CD8+ T cells sorted from blood, taken in a trial of the OX40 agonist ivuxolimab. This receptor was taken from an adult with an advanced solid tumor such as melanoma, head and neck, liver or kidney cancer. The chain is built from TRBV7-2 and TRBJ2-1; 7 nucleotides align to TRBD2. This CDR3 reads CATLLTSASYNEQFF. DNA of the CDR3: TGTGCCACCCTGCTAACTAGCGCCTCCTACAATGAGCAGTTCTTC.